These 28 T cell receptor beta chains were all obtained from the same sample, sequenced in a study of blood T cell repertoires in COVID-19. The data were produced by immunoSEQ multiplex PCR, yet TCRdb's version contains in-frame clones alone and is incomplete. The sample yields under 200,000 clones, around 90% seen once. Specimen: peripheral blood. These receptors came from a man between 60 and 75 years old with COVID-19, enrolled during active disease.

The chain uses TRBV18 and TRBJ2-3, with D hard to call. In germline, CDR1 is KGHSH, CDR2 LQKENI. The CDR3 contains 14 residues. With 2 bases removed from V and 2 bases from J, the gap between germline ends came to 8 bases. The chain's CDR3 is CASSPLQSTDTQYF. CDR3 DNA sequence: TGTGCCAGCTCACCATTACAGTCCACAGATACGCAGTATTTT.

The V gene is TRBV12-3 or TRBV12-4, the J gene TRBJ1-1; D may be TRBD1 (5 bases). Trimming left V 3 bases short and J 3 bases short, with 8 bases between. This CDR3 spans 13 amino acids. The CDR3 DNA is TGTGCCAGCAGTTTTGCAGGGTACACTGAAGCTTTCTTT. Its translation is CASSFAGYTEAFF.

Written as DNA, the CDR3 is TGCGCCAGCAGCCCCGCCACGCAGGAGCCCCAGCATTTT. This sequence encodes CASSPATQEPQHF. The chain has TRBV4-3 and TRBJ1-5; D not resolved. This CDR3 has 13 residues. The V and J ends lost 4 bases and 8 bases respectively, with 12 bases between them. Looked up from germline, CDR1 is LGHNA and CDR2 is YSLEER.

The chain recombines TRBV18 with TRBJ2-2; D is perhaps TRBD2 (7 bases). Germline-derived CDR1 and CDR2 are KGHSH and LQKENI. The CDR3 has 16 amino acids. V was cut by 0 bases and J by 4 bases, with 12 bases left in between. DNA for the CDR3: TGTGCCAGCTCACCACCCAGGGGCGGGGGCACCGGGGAGCTGTTTTTT. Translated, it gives CASSPPRGGGTGELFF.

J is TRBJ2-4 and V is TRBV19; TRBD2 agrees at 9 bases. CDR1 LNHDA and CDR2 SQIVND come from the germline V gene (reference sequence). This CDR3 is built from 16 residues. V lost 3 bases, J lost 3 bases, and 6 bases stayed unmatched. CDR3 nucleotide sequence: TGTGCCAGTAGTATTGGGACTAGCTCGCTCAAAAACATTCAGTACTTC. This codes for CASSIGTSSLKNIQYF. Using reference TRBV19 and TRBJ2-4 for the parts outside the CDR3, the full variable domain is DGGITQSPKYLFRKEGQNVTLSCEQNLNHDAMYWYRQDPGQGLRLIYYSQIVNDFQKGDIAEGYSVSREKKESFPLTVTSAQKNPTAFYLCASSIGTSSLKNIQYFGAGTRLSVL.

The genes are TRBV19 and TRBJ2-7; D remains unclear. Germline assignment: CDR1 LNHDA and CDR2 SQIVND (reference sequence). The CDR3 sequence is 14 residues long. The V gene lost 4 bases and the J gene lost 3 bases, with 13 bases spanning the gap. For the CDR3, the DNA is TGTGCCAGTAGTAATCAGACGAGGAGCTACGAGCAGTACTTC. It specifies CASSNQTRSYEQYF.

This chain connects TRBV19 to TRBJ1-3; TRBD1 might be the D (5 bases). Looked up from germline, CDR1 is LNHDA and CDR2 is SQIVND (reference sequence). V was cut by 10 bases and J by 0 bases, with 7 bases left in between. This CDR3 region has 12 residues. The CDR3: CATQGSGNTIYF. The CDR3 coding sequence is TGTGCCACCCAGGGCTCTGGAAACACCATATATTTT.

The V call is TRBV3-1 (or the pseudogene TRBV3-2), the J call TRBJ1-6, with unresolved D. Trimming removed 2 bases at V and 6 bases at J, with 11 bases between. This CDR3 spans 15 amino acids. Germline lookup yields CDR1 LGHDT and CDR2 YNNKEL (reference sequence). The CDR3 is CASSQLRRGNSPLHF. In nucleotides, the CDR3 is TGTGCCAGCAGCCAACTCAGGCGTGGTAATTCACCCCTCCACTTT.

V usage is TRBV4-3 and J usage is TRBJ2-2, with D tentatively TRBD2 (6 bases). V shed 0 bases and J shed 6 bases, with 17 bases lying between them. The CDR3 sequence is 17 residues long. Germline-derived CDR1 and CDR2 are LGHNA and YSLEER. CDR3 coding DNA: TGCGCCAGCAGCCAAGAAGGTGGGGTCAGACTAGCCGGGGAGCTGTTTTTT. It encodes CASSQEGGVRLAGELFF.

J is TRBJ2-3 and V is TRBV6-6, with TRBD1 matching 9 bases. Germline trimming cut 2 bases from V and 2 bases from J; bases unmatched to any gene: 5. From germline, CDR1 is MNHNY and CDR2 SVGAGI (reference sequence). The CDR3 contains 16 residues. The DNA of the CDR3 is TGTGCCAGCAGTTACACCGGGACAGGGCCCACAGATACGCAGTATTTT. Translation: CASSYTGTGPTDTQYF.

The DNA of the CDR3 is TGTGCCAGCAGCCAAGATCGGGAGACCCAGTACTTC. Translating it yields CASSQDRETQYF. The J gene is TRBJ2-5, the V gene TRBV3-1 (or the pseudogene TRBV3-2); no firm D call. The V gene's germline CDR1 is LGHDT and CDR2 YNNKEL (reference sequence). The ends were cut back, 0 bases at V and 5 bases at J, with 4 bases in the middle. This CDR3 has 12 residues.

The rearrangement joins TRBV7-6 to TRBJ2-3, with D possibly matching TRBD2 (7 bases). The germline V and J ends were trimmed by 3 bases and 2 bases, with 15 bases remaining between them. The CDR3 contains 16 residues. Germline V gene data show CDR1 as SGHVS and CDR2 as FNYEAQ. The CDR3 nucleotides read TGTGCCAGCAGCTTCTCGGCGGGGGCCTACACAGATACGCAGTATTTT. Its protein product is CASSFSAGAYTDTQYF.

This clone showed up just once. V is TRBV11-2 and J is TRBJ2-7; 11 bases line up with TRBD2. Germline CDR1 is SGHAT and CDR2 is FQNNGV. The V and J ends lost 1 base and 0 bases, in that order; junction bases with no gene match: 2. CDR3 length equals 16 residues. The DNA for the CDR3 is TGTGCCAGCAGCTTAGCGACTAGCGGGACCTCCTACGAGCAGTACTTC. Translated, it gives CASSLATSGTSYEQYF. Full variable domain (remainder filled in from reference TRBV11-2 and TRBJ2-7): EAGVAQSPRYKIIEKRQSVAFWCNPISGHATLYWYQQILGQGPKLLIQFQNNGVVDDSQLPKDRFSAERLKGVDSTLKIQPAKLEDSAVYLCASSLATSGTSYEQYFGPGTRLTVT.

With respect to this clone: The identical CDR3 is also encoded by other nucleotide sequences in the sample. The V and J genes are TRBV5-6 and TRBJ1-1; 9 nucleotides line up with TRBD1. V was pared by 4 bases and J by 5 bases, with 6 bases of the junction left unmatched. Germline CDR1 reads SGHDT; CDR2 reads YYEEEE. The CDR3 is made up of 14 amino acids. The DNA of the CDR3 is TGTGCCAGCAGCCGGGGACAGGGTAGGACTGAAGCTTTCTTT. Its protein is CASSRGQGRTEAFF.

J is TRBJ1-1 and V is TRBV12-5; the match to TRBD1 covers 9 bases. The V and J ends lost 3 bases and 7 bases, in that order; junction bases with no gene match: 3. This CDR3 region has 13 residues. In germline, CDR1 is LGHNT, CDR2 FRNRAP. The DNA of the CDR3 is TGTGCTAGTGGTTTACAGGGGGCGCATGAAGCTTTCTTT. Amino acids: CASGLQGAHEAFF.

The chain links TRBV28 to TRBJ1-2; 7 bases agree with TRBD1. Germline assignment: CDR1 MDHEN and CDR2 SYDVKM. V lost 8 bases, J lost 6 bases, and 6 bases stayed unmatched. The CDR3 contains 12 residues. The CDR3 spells CASGQAGDGYTF. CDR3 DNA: TGTGCCAGCGGACAGGCCGGGGATGGCTACACCTTC.

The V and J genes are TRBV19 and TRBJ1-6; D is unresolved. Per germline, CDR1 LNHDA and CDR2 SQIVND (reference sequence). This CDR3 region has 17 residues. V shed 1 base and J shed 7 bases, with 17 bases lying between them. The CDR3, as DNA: TGTGCCAGTAGTATAGCCTTGGGAGCCGCCCCCAATTCACCCCTCCACTTT. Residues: CASSIALGAAPNSPLHF.

This chain's CDR3 is CASSQGRGSTDTQYF. Here the CDR3 DNA reads TGCGCCAGCAGCCAGGGCAGGGGTAGTACAGATACGCAGTATTTT. The chain employs TRBV5-1 and TRBJ2-3; D is possibly TRBD1 (6 bases). The germline V gene has CDR1 SGHRS and CDR2 YFSETQ. The CDR3 runs to 15 residues. The V end lost 4 bases, the J end lost 3 bases, and 15 bases lay between the germline ends.

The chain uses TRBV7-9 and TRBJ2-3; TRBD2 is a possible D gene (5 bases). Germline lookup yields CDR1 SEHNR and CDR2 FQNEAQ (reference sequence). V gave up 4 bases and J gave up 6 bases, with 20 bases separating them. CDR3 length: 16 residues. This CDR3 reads CASSYSPGNPRDTQYF. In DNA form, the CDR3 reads TGTGCCAGCAGCTATTCCCCCGGGAACCCTAGGGATACGCAGTATTTT.

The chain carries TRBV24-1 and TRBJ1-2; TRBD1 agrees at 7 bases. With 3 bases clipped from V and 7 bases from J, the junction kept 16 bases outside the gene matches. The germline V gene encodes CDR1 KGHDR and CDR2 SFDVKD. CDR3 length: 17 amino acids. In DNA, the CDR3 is TGTGCCACCAGTGATCCTGCCCCGGGGGCAGGGGGGAGTGGCTACACCTTC. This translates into CATSDPAPGAGGSGYTF.

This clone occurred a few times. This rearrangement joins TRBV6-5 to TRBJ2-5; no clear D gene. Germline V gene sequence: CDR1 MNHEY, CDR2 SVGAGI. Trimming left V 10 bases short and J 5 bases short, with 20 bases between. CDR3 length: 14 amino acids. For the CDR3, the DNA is TGTGCCACCGCCTCCCTTACAGTATACGAGACCCAGTACTTC. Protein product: CATASLTVYETQYF.

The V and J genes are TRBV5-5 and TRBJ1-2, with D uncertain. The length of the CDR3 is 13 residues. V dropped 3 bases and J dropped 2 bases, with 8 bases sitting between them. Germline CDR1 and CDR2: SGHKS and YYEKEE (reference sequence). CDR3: CASSSRVNYGYTF. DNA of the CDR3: TGTGCCAGCAGCTCCCGGGTCAACTATGGCTACACCTTC.

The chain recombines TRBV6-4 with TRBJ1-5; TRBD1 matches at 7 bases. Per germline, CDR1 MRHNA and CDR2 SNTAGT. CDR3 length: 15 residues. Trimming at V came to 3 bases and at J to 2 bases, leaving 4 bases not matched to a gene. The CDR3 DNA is TGTGCCAGCAGTGAGGAGGGGGCCGGCAATCAGCCCCAGCATTTT. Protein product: CASSEEGAGNQPQHF.

CDR3 in amino acids: CASSQEGPRGPQPQHF. The CDR3 nucleotides are TGCGCCAGCAGCCAAGAGGGCCCCAGGGGGCCGCAGCCCCAGCATTTT. This chain links TRBV4-1 with TRBJ1-5; TRBD1 matches at 8 bases. CDR3 length: 16 residues. Germline V gene data show CDR1 as MGHRA and CDR2 as YSYEKL. V lost 0 bases and J lost 7; bases outside the gene matches: 8.

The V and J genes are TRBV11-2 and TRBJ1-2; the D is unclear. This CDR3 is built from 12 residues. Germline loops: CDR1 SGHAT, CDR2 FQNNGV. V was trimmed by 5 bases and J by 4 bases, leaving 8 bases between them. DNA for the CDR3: TGTGCCAGCAGCGACCCAGGCTATGGCTACACCTTC. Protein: CASSDPGYGYTF.

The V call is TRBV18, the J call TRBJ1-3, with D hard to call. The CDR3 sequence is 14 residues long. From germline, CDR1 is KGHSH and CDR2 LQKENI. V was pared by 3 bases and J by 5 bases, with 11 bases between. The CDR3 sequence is CASSPPELRNTIYF. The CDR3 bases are TGTGCCAGCTCACCCCCGGAGCTACGAAACACCATATATTTT.

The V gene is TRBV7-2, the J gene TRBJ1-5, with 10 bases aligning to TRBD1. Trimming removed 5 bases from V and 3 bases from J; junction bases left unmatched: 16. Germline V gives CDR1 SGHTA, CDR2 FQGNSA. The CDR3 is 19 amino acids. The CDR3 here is CASSPRQGAFTASNQPQHF. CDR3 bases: TGTGCCAGCAGCCCCCGACAGGGGGCATTTACAGCGTCCAATCAGCCCCAGCATTTT.

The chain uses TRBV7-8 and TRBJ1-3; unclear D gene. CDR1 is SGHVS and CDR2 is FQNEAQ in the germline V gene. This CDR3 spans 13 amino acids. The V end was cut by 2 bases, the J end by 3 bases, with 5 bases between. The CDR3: CASSLSVGNTIYF. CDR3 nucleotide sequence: TGTGCCAGCAGCTTATCAGTTGGAAACACCATATATTTT.